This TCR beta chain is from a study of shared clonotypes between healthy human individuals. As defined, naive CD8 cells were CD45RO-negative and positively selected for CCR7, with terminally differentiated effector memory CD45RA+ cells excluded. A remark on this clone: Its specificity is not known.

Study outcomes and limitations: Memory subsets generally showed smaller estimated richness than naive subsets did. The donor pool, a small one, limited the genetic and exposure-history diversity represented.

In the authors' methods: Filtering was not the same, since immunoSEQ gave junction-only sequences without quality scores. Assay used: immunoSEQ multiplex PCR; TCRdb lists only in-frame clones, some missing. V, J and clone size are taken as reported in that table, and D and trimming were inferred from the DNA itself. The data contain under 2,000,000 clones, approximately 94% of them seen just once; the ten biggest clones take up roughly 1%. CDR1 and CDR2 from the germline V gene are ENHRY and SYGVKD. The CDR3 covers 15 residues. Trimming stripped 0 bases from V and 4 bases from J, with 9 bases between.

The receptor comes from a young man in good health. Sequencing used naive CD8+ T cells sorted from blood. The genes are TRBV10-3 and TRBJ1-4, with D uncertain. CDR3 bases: TGTGCCATCAGTGAGTCTGCGGGAATTAATGAAAAACTGTTTTTT. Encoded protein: CAISESAGINEKLFF.